The rows below give T cell receptor beta chains drawn from one sample of a study of Ad26.COV2.S vaccination and SARS-CoV-2 variants. TCRdb's copy holds only in-frame clones and misses some; the assay was immunoSEQ multiplex PCR. The profile shows about 350,000 clones, about 85% of them singletons. Material: peripheral blood, obtained in a trial of Ad26.COV2.S vaccine versus placebo. Receptors were obtained from a person between 18 and 65 years old who received the Ad26.COV2.S COVID-19 vaccine or a placebo. Both conserved end residues are part of each CDR3. Fields, in order: CDR3 protein, CDR3 DNA, D gene, clone size, J gene, V gene. The D gene is left open where the match is weak. Not every row has a clone size; where given, it reads once, few, many or a size class.

CDR3aa: CASSQQGGGTDTQYF; CDR3nt: TGCGCCAGCAGCCAACAGGGGGGCGGCACAGATACGCAGTATTTT; d_gene: NA; abundance: NA; j_gene: TRBJ2-3; v_gene: TRBV4-3
CDR3aa: CASSLKGVPYEQYF; CDR3nt: TGCGCCAGCAGCTTAAAGGGTGTCCCCTACGAGCAGTACTTC; d_gene: NA; abundance: NA; j_gene: TRBJ2-7; v_gene: TRBV5-1
CDR3aa: CASRTGPYEQYF; CDR3nt: TGTGCCAGCAGGACCGGACCTTACGAGCAGTACTTC; d_gene: NA; abundance: NA; j_gene: TRBJ2-7; v_gene: TRBV6-5
CDR3aa: CASSRQFSGELFF; CDR3nt: TGTGCCAGCAGCCGACAGTTTTCCGGGGAGCTGTTTTTT; d_gene: NA; abundance: NA; j_gene: TRBJ2-2; v_gene: TRBV9
CDR3aa: CASSLRGNTGTEQYF; CDR3nt: TGTGCCAGCAGCTTACGGGGAAATACAGGGACCGAGCAGTACTTC; d_gene: NA; abundance: NA; j_gene: TRBJ2-7; v_gene: TRBV7-8
CDR3aa: CACSPHGGRGETQYF; CDR3nt: TGTGCCTGTTCCCCCCACGGCGGGAGAGGAGAGACCCAGTACTTC; d_gene: TRBD2; abundance: NA; j_gene: TRBJ2-5; v_gene: TRBV30
CDR3aa: CASSESGRRDTEAFF; CDR3nt: TGTGCCAGCAGTGAATCGGGTAGGAGGGACACTGAAGCTTTCTTT; d_gene: NA; abundance: once; j_gene: TRBJ1-1; v_gene: TRBV25-1
CDR3aa: CAIGPRDRATFLAKNIQYF; CDR3nt: TGTGCCATCGGGCCAAGGGACAGGGCAACATTTCTAGCCAAAAACATTCAGTACTTC; d_gene: NA; abundance: few; j_gene: TRBJ2-4; v_gene: TRBV21-1
CDR3aa: CASSFPPPDGFNEKLFF; CDR3nt: TGTGCCAGCAGTTTCCCCCCTCCTGACGGATTTAATGAAAAACTGTTTTTT; d_gene: NA; abundance: NA; j_gene: TRBJ1-4; v_gene: TRBV28
CDR3aa: CASSQRQGAGGNTIYF; CDR3nt: TGCGCCAGCAGCCAACGACAGGGGGCAGGGGGAAACACCATATATTTT; d_gene: TRBD1; abundance: many; j_gene: TRBJ1-3; v_gene: TRBV4-3
CDR3aa: CASSLLRNQPQHF; CDR3nt: TGTGCCAGCAGTCTCCTCCGTAATCAGCCCCAGCATTTT; d_gene: NA; abundance: NA; j_gene: TRBJ1-5; v_gene: TRBV12-3/TRBV12-4
CDR3aa: CASSRLLDSPGGEQYF; CDR3nt: TGTGCCAGCAGCCGACTATTGGACAGTCCTGGGGGCGAGCAGTACTTC; d_gene: NA; abundance: NA; j_gene: TRBJ2-7; v_gene: TRBV3-1/TRBV3-2
CDR3aa: CASSLGFYEQYF; CDR3nt: TGTGCCAGCAGCTTGGGTTTTTACGAGCAGTACTTC; d_gene: NA; abundance: NA; j_gene: TRBJ2-7; v_gene: TRBV11-2
CDR3aa: CASSLSAGDASTDTQYF; CDR3nt: TGTGCCAGCAGCCTCTCGGCTGGCGACGCTAGCACAGATACGCAGTATTTT; d_gene: NA; abundance: NA; j_gene: TRBJ2-3; v_gene: TRBV9
CDR3aa: CASSATGTSGGYTF; CDR3nt: TGTGCCAGCAGCGCTACCGGGACATCAGGGGGCTACACCTTC; d_gene: NA; abundance: NA; j_gene: TRBJ1-2; v_gene: TRBV5-5
CDR3aa: CASSQEQGGHSPLHF; CDR3nt: TGTGCCAGCAGCCAAGAGCAAGGTGGGCATTCACCCCTCCACTTT; d_gene: NA; abundance: NA; j_gene: TRBJ1-6; v_gene: TRBV14
CDR3aa: CASSLWTASVTGELFF; CDR3nt: TGTGCCAGCAGCCTTTGGACAGCGTCGGTCACCGGGGAGCTGTTTTTT; d_gene: NA; abundance: NA; j_gene: TRBJ2-2; v_gene: TRBV11-2
CDR3aa: CASSQSGRGHTEAFF; CDR3nt: TGTGCCAGCAGCCAATCGGGGAGGGGACACACTGAAGCTTTCTTT; d_gene: NA; abundance: NA; j_gene: TRBJ1-1; v_gene: TRBV5-6
CDR3aa: CASSTLKDRTMNTEAFF; CDR3nt: TGTGCCAGCAGCACCCTTAAGGACAGGACCATGAACACTGAAGCTTTCTTT; d_gene: TRBD1; abundance: NA; j_gene: TRBJ1-1; v_gene: TRBV7-2
CDR3aa: CASSQIDTEAFF; CDR3nt: TGTGCCAGCAGCCAAATTGACACTGAAGCTTTCTTT; d_gene: NA; abundance: NA; j_gene: TRBJ1-1; v_gene: TRBV14
CDR3aa: CASSVDRAPVGTGELFF; CDR3nt: TGTGCCAGCAGCGTGGACCGGGCCCCGGTTGGCACCGGGGAGCTGTTTTTT; d_gene: NA; abundance: NA; j_gene: TRBJ2-2; v_gene: TRBV9
CDR3aa: CASSPQGSSYEQYF; CDR3nt: TGTGCCAGCAGTCCACAGGGCAGCTCCTACGAGCAGTACTTC; d_gene: NA; abundance: NA; j_gene: TRBJ2-7; v_gene: TRBV27
CDR3aa: CASSLAGEQYF; CDR3nt: TGTGCCAGCAGCTTAGCGGGGGAGCAGTACTTC; d_gene: NA; abundance: NA; j_gene: TRBJ2-7; v_gene: TRBV7-2
CDR3aa: CASRITPWYGYTF; CDR3nt: TGTGCCAGCAGAATAACCCCGTGGTATGGCTACACCTTC; d_gene: NA; abundance: NA; j_gene: TRBJ1-2; v_gene: TRBV6-5
CDR3aa: CASSRTMNTGELFF; CDR3nt: TGTGCCAGCTCACGAACCATGAACACCGGGGAGCTGTTTTTT; d_gene: NA; abundance: once; j_gene: TRBJ2-2; v_gene: TRBV18
CDR3aa: CATSRGTGGTYEQYF; CDR3nt: TGTGCCACCAGCCGGGGGACAGGGGGTACCTACGAGCAGTACTTC; d_gene: TRBD1; abundance: NA; j_gene: TRBJ2-7; v_gene: TRBV15
CDR3aa: CASSLGLAYNEQFF; CDR3nt: TGTGCCAGCAGCTTAGGCCTCGCCTACAATGAGCAGTTCTTC; d_gene: NA; abundance: NA; j_gene: TRBJ2-1; v_gene: TRBV13